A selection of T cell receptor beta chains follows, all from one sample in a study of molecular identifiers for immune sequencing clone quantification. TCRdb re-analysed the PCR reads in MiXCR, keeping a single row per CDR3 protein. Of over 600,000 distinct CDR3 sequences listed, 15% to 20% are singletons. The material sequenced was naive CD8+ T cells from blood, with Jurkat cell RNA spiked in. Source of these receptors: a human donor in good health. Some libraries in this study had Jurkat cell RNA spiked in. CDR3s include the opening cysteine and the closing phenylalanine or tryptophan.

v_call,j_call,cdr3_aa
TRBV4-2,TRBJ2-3,CASSQVGGPSNTDTQYF
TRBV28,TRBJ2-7,CASSSEGPEQYF
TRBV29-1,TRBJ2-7,CSVSGDSAYEQYF
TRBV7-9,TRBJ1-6,CASSRMEGSPLHF
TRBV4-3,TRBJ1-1,CASSQDPEMNTEAFF
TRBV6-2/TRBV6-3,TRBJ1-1,CASSYGPTLLNTEAFF
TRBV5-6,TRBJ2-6,CASSLEGAGANVLTF
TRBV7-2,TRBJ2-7,CASSLTVFSAEQYF
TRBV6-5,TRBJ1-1,CASTFGGGAFF
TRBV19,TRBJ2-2,CASSIGMNTGELFF
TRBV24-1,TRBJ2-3,CATSEPRTGELTDTQYF
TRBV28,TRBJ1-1,CASSSAMNTEAFF
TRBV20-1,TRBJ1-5,CSARDLLGPGNQPQHF
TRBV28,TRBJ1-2,CASSFDNSYGYTF
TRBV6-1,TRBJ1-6,CASSEGVQGPYNSPLHF
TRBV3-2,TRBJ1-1,CASSPRDRAPEAFF
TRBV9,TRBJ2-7,CASSVGFNYYEQYF
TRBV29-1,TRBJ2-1,CSVLVPGQDSYNEQFF
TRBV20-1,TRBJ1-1,CSARDLNSGTLTEAFF
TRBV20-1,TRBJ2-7,CSAAPPRGLYEQYF
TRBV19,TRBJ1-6,CASRQPRSPLHF
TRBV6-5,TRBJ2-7,CASSLGQNWAYEQYF
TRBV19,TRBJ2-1,CASSIGSRGRNEQFF
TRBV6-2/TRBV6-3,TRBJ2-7,CASSPTASYRKQYF
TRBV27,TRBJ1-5,CASSKGAGNQPQHF
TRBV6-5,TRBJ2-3,CASSYSGLAGGSDTQYF
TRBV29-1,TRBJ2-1,CSARGQGEFF
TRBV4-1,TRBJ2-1,CASSHARDNRVNERFF
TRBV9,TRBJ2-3,CASSVVGGGYTTDTQYF
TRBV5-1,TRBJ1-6,CASSSIQGEINSPLHF
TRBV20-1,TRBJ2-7,CSAKSGTSAPYEQYF
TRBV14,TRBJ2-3,CASSQGDSTTDTQYF
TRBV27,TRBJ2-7,CAAGSTYEQYF
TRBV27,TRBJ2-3,CASSFLVARRTDTQYF
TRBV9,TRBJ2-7,CASSVDQGAAYEQYF
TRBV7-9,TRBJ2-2,CASSPSGTGLDGELFF
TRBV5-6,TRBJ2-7,CASSIKGPLEQYF
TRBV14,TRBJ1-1,CASSKLENTEAFF
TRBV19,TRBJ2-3,CASSLTSVTDTQYF
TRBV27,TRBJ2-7,CASSLRTGGLHEQYF
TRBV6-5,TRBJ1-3,CASSPQVFSGNTTYF
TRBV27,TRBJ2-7,CASSLGRGGLYEQYF
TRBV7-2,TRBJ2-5,CASSFFQGDRETQYF